The sequence of this T cell receptor beta chain was determined in a study of shared clonotypes between healthy human individuals. Regarding the study as a whole: Across subsets, estimated richness was generally greater for naive than for memory populations.

Only in-frame clones appear in the TCRdb table, and some are missing; sequencing was by immunoSEQ multiplex PCR. Of around 560,000 clones in the sample, about 95% were seen once. CDR1 SGHRS and CDR2 YFSETQ come from the germline V gene. V dropped 4 bases and J dropped 0; count of bases not matched to a gene: 13. The CDR3 consists of 18 residues. This clone appeared a single time. Antigen: not known. CD45RO-negative cells were positively selected for CCR7, leaving out terminally differentiated effector memory CD45RA+ cells. The sample taken for sequencing was naive CD8+ T cells sorted from blood. The V and J genes are TRBV5-1 and TRBJ1-2; 9 nucleotides match TRBD1. The TCR sequence derives from a woman aged 30 to 39 in good health. CDR3 nucleotides: TGCGCCAGCAGCATCGACAGGGGGAGCCCTACATCTAACTATGGCTACACCTTC. Encoded protein: CASSIDRGSPTSNYGYTF.